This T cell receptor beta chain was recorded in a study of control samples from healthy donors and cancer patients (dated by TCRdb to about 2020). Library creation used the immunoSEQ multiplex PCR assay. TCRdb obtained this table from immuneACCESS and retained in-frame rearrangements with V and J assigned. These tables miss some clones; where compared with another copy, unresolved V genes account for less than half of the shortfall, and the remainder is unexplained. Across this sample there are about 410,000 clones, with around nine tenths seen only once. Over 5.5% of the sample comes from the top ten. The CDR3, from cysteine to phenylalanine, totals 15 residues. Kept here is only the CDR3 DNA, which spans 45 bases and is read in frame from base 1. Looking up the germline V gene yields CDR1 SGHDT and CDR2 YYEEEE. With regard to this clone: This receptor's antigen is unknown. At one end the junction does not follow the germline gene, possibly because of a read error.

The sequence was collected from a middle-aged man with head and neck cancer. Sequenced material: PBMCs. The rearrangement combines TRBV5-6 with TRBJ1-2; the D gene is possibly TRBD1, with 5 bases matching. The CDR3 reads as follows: CASSFRDGENSGYTF. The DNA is TGTGCCAGCAGCTTCCGGGACGGGGAAAACTCTGGCTACACCTTC.